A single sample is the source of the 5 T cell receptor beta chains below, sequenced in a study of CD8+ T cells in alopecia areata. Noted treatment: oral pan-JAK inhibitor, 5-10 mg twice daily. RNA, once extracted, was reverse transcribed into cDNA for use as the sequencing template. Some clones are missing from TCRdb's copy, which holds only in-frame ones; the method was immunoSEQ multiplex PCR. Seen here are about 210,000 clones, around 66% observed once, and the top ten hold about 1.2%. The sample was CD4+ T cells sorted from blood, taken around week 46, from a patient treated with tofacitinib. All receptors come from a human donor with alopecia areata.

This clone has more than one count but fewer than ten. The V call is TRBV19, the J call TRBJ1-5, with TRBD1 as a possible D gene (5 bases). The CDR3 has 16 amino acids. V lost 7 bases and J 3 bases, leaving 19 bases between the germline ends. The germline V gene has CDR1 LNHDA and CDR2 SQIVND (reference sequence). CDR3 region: CASTSRGDAYNQPQHF. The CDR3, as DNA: TGTGCCAGTACTTCCCGGGGGGACGCCTACAATCAGCCCCAGCATTTT.

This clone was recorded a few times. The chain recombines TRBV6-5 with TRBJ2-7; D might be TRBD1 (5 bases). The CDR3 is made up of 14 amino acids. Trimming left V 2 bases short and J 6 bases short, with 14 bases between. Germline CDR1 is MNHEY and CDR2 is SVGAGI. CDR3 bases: TGTGCCAGCAGTTACGGGTCCCAGGGTAGCGAGCAGTACTTC. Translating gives CASSYGSQGSEQYF.

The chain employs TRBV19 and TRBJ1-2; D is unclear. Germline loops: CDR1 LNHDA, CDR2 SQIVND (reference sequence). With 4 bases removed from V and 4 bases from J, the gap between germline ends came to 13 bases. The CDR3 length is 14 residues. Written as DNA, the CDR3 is TGTGCCAGTAGTACAGGCGGCGGACTCTATGGCTACACCTTC. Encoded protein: CASSTGGGLYGYTF.

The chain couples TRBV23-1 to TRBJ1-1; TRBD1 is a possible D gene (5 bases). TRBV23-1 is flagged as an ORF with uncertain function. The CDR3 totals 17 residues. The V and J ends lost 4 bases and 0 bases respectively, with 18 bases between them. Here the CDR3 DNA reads TGCGCCAGCAGTCCCCCAGGACATTTACTCATGAACACTGAAGCTTTCTTT. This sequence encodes CASSPPGHLLMNTEAFF.

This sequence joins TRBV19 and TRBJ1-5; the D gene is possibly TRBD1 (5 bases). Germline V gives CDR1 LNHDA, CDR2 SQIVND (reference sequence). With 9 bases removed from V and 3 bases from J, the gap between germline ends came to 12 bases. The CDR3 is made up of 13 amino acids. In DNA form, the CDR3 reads TGTGCCAGCTCGACAGCGCCCAATCAGCCCCAGCATTTT. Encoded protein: CASSTAPNQPQHF. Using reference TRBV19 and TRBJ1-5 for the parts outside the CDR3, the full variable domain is DGGITQSPKYLFRKEGQNVTLSCEQNLNHDAMYWYRQDPGQGLRLIYYSQIVNDFQKGDIAEGYSVSREKKESFPLTVTSAQKNPTAFYLCASSTAPNQPQHFGDGTRLSIL.